These T cell receptor beta chains were read from a single sample in a study of post-analysis software for immune sequencing data. Each CDR3 protein gets one entry after TCRdb re-called the PCR reads with MiXCR. The sample shows about 800,000 distinct CDR3 sequences, roughly 27% of them seen only once. The sequenced material came from blood. These receptors all stem from a girl aged 5 to 17 with multiple sclerosis. Both conserved end residues are part of each CDR3. Each record gives: J gene, V gene, D gene, clone size, CDR3 protein, CDR3 DNA. D genes are given only for firm matches. The size entry is marked missing in some rows and otherwise reads once, few, many or a size class.

TRBJ2-7 TRBV12-3/TRBV12-4 - - CASSLASGRLQYF TGTGCCAGCAGTTTAGCCTCAGGCAGGTTACAGTACTTC
TRBJ2-5 TRBV25-1 - few CASSPFEGQEAETQYF TGTGCCAGCAGTCCCTTTGAAGGCCAAGAGGCGGAGACCCAGTACTTC
TRBJ1-1 TRBV7-2 - few CASSFGRDGNTEAFF TGTGCCAGCAGCTTCGGCCGGGACGGGAACACTGAAGCTTTCTTT
TRBJ2-4 TRBV6-5 - - CASSYSGSGLAKNIQYF TGTGCCAGCAGTTACTCGGGAAGCGGCCTAGCCAAAAACATTCAGTACTTC
TRBJ2-5 TRBV20-1 TRBD1 few CSARDPFGGRGPETQYF TGCAGTGCTAGAGATCCATTCGGCGGCAGGGGGCCGGAGACCCAGTACTTC
TRBJ1-2 TRBV6-6 - few CASSYDRSNYGYTF TGTGCCAGCAGTTACGACAGGTCTAACTATGGCTACACCTTC
TRBJ2-3 TRBV5-6 TRBD1 - CAGSLVTGNADTQYF TGTGCCGGCAGCTTGGTGACAGGGAACGCAGATACGCAGTATTTT
TRBJ2-1 TRBV5-1 - - CASSLGNHEQFF TGCGCCAGCAGCTTGGGGAACCATGAGCAGTTCTTC
TRBJ2-5 TRBV12-3/TRBV12-4 - few CASNGGRGRGSQYF TGTGCCAGCAATGGGGGGAGGGGGCGCGGGTCGCAGTACTTC
TRBJ2-1 TRBV7-9 - - CASSLAMTRGGDEQFF TGTGCCAGCAGCTTAGCGATGACCAGGGGTGGGGATGAGCAGTTCTTC
TRBJ2-7 TRBV3-1 TRBD2 few CASSHPQRDSYEQYF TGTGCCAGCAGCCATCCCCAGCGGGACTCTTACGAGCAGTACTTC
TRBJ2-1 TRBV7-9 TRBD1 few CASSSPLSQGPHNEQFF TGTGCCAGCAGCTCGCCCCTCTCACAGGGGCCTCACAATGAGCAGTTCTTC
TRBJ2-1 TRBV7-2 - - CASSYGGGRGHEQFF TGTGCCAGCAGCTATGGGGGGGGCAGGGGTCATGAGCAGTTCTTC
TRBJ2-6 TRBV3-1 - - CASSQDLWGSGANVLTF TGTGCCAGCAGCCAAGATCTATGGGGCTCTGGGGCCAACGTCCTGACTTTC
TRBJ1-5 TRBV12-3/TRBV12-4 - once CASSLLINQPQHF TGTGCCAGCAGTTTACTGATTAATCAGCCCCAGCATTTT
TRBJ2-5 TRBV4-2 TRBD2 many CASSQGSGGPETQYF TGTGCCAGCAGCCAAGGGTCGGGGGGGCCGGAGACCCAGTACTTC
TRBJ2-5 TRBV14 - - CASSRGRQYQETQYF TGTGCCAGCAGCCGTGGACGGCAGTACCAAGAGACCCAGTACTTC
TRBJ2-1 TRBV20-1 - few CSARVLPNEQFF TGCAGTGCTAGAGTACTCCCGAATGAGCAGTTCTTC
TRBJ1-5 TRBV6-5 - - CASSYSRDQPQHF TGTGCCAGCAGTTACTCCCGGGATCAGCCCCAGCATTTT
TRBJ1-1 TRBV6-4 TRBD1 - CASKEPGQPNTEAFF TGTGCCAGCAAAGAACCGGGACAGCCAAACACTGAAGCTTTCTTT
TRBJ2-3 TRBV11-2 TRBD2 - CASSSHQLAGGSDTQYF TGTGCCAGCAGCTCCCACCAACTAGCGGGAGGTTCAGATACGCAGTATTTT
TRBJ1-2 TRBV6-5 - few CASSNGDGYTF TGTGCCAGCAGTAATGGGGATGGCTACACCTTC
TRBJ2-1 TRBV3-1 - - CAGSQTGTPNEQFF TGTGCCGGCAGCCAGACCGGGACACCGAATGAGCAGTTCTTC
TRBJ2-7 TRBV10-3 - - CAISATGDGGSEQYF TGTGCCATCAGTGCCACGGGAGATGGGGGCTCCGAGCAGTACTTC
TRBJ1-2 TRBV29-1 - - CSVDVGAAGYTF TGCAGCGTTGATGTGGGGGCAGCTGGCTACACCTTC
TRBJ2-3 TRBV5-6 TRBD2 few CASSFSGLGSDTQYF TGTGCCAGCAGCTTCTCGGGACTAGGATCAGATACGCAGTATTTT
TRBJ2-1 TRBV20-1 TRBD2 few CSALRPGGNEQFF TGCAGTGCTCTCCGACCGGGGGGCAATGAGCAGTTCTTC
TRBJ1-2 TRBV12-3/TRBV12-4 - few CASRGLNYGYTF TGTGCCAGCAGGGGACTGAACTATGGCTACACCTTC
TRBJ1-2 TRBV6-2/TRBV6-3 TRBD1 few CASSRRGQGSRYGYTF TGTGCCAGCAGTCGCCGGGGACAGGGGTCCCGCTATGGCTACACCTTC
TRBJ1-2 TRBV4-1 - few CASSPGPFSDRGYGYTF TGCGCCAGCAGCCCAGGACCCTTTTCCGACCGAGGCTATGGCTACACCTTC
TRBJ2-5 TRBV6-5 TRBD2 few CASCPLTSLYQETQYF TGTGCCAGCTGCCCACTGACTAGCCTGTACCAAGAGACCCAGTACTTC
TRBJ2-7 TRBV5-6 - - CASSFSRWEEQYF TGTGCCAGCAGCTTTAGCAGATGGGAAGAGCAGTACTTC
TRBJ1-2 TRBV28 - - CASTQGTRDYGYTF TGTGCCAGCACTCAAGGGACTCGAGACTATGGCTACACCTTC
TRBJ1-5 TRBV6-5 - few CASSVTLNQPQHF TGTGCCAGCAGCGTCACATTGAACCAGCCCCAGCATTTT
TRBJ1-1 TRBV5-1 - few CASSFGGVDTEAFF TGCGCCAGCAGCTTCGGGGGCGTGGACACTGAAGCTTTCTTT
TRBJ1-5 TRBV28 - - CASSVKGHNSNQPQHF TGTGCCAGCAGCGTAAAGGGACACAATAGCAATCAGCCCCAGCATTTT
TRBJ2-5 TRBV20-1 - - CSASEAEQYF TGCAGTGCTTCAGAGGCAGAGCAGTACTTC
TRBJ1-2 TRBV9 TRBD1 - CASSAYTGVPGYTF TGTGCCAGCAGCGCTTATACAGGGGTCCCTGGCTACACCTTC
TRBJ2-7 TRBV28 TRBD2 - CASSEPGLEGGEQYF TGTGCCAGCAGTGAACCGGGACTAGAGGGTGGCGAGCAGTACTTC
TRBJ1-1 TRBV20-1 - - CATNTEAFF TGCGCGACGAACACTGAAGCTTTCTTT
TRBJ1-1 TRBV5-1 - - CASSSGQTLNTEAFF TGCGCCAGCAGCTCCGGACAGACCTTGAACACTGAAGCTTTCTTT
TRBJ1-2 TRBV7-2 - - CASSLVVTNYGYTF TGTGCCAGCAGCTTAGTGGTCACCAACTATGGCTACACCTTC
TRBJ2-7 TRBV28 - few CASTAGSPYEQYF TGTGCCAGCACCGCAGGGTCCCCCTACGAGCAGTACTTC
TRBJ1-6 TRBV12-3/TRBV12-4 - few CASSVDSYNSPLHF TGTGCCAGCAGTGTGGACAGCTATAATTCACCCCTCCACTTT
TRBJ1-2 TRBV20-1 - few CSARRQEAKYTF TGCAGTGCTAGAAGACAGGAGGCTAAGTACACCTTC
TRBJ2-7 TRBV4-3 - few CASSHIGRDGYEQYF TGCGCCAGCAGCCATATCGGACGGGACGGGTACGAGCAGTACTTC
TRBJ2-6 TRBV5-1 TRBD1 - CASSSQTGQSNVLTF TGCGCCAGCAGCAGCCAGACAGGGCAGTCCAACGTCCTGACTTTC
TRBJ2-1 TRBV20-1 TRBD1 - CSARAPGTGRYNEQFF TGCAGTGCTAGAGCCCCCGGGACAGGGCGGTACAATGAGCAGTTCTTC
TRBJ1-4 TRBV10-3 TRBD1 few CAIGTDEKLFF TGTGCCATTGGGACAGACGAAAAACTGTTTTTT
TRBJ2-1 TRBV4-1 - few CASSQVQTLRGEFF TGCGCCAGCAGCCAAGTCCAGACCCTTCGAGGTGAGTTCTTC
TRBJ2-5 TRBV7-2 TRBD1 few CASSLWDRGSETQYF TGTGCCAGCAGCTTATGGGACAGGGGGTCAGAGACCCAGTACTTC